The rows below give T cell receptor beta chains drawn from one sample of a study of cytomegalovirus exposure and HLA in healthy donors. The method was immunoSEQ multiplex PCR; TCRdb's version includes in-frame clones alone and lacks a portion of them. The sample records more than 95,000 clones, about 70% being singletons. Specimen: PBMCs. All receptors come from a woman in her sixties in good health and CMV-seropositive. Each CDR3 is given without its conserved first and last residue. Fields, in order: J gene, V gene, CDR3 protein.

j_call: TRBJ2-7
v_call: TRBV5-6
cdr3_aa: ASSFGQGHWSFH

j_call: TRBJ2-4
v_call: TRBV4-3
cdr3_aa: ATSPESSGGGNIQY

j_call: TRBJ1-1
v_call: TRBV28
cdr3_aa: ASVRNTEAF

j_call: TRBJ1-1
v_call: TRBV19
cdr3_aa: ASSSTGGYTEAF

j_call: TRBJ1-1
v_call: TRBV5-1
cdr3_aa: ASSSYSRGKGTEAF

j_call: TRBJ1-5
v_call: TRBV6-5
cdr3_aa: ASSYSARSNQPQH

j_call: TRBJ2-1
v_call: TRBV6-4
cdr3_aa: ASSDSTSGDNEQF

j_call: TRBJ1-2
v_call: TRBV4-3
cdr3_aa: ASSQEKAGARGYT

j_call: TRBJ1-5
v_call: TRBV6-1
cdr3_aa: ASFFEGQPQH

j_call: TRBJ2-3
v_call: TRBV5-5
cdr3_aa: ASSLYRTGRPDTQY

j_call: TRBJ2-7
v_call: TRBV18
cdr3_aa: ASSPGHSYEQY

j_call: TRBJ1-5
v_call: TRBV11-3
cdr3_aa: ASSPREESNQPQH

j_call: TRBJ2-6
v_call: TRBV7-2
cdr3_aa: ASSPRGTAHSGANVLT

j_call: TRBJ2-7
v_call: TRBV30
cdr3_aa: AWSVTGFGEQY

j_call: TRBJ1-3
v_call: TRBV2
cdr3_aa: ASSVDSASGNTIY

j_call: TRBJ1-5
v_call: TRBV7-2
cdr3_aa: ASSPAGTLQPQH

j_call: TRBJ1-3
v_call: TRBV28
cdr3_aa: ASRRPGTGSSGNTIY

j_call: TRBJ2-1
v_call: TRBV7-2
cdr3_aa: ASSKGGSRSSYNEQF

j_call: TRBJ1-1
v_call: TRBV4-3
cdr3_aa: ASSQGVTGTTEAF

j_call: TRBJ2-7
v_call: TRBV30
cdr3_aa: AWSPQGYEQY

j_call: TRBJ2-3
v_call: TRBV27
cdr3_aa: ASGFGGEQY

j_call: TRBJ2-5
v_call: TRBV15
cdr3_aa: ATSISGETQY

j_call: TRBJ1-1
v_call: TRBV4-3
cdr3_aa: ASSQDRRRDNTEAF

j_call: TRBJ1-1
v_call: TRBV18
cdr3_aa: ASLQGQDTEAF

j_call: TRBJ2-4
v_call: TRBV29-1
cdr3_aa: SVVGAEKNIQY

j_call: TRBJ1-1
v_call: TRBV29-1
cdr3_aa: SVGQPFTEAF

j_call: TRBJ2-5
v_call: TRBV5-6
cdr3_aa: ASSLGVYPGVQETQY

j_call: TRBJ2-7
v_call: TRBV7-9
cdr3_aa: ASSLDIREQY

j_call: TRBJ1-1
v_call: TRBV30
cdr3_aa: AWGNGGGGTEAF

j_call: TRBJ1-1
v_call: TRBV2
cdr3_aa: ASSENRGVNTEAF

j_call: TRBJ1-3
v_call: TRBV7-9
cdr3_aa: ASSLAGGKLDGTIY

j_call: TRBJ1-1
v_call: TRBV19
cdr3_aa: ASTRRGLTEAF

j_call: TRBJ2-1
v_call: TRBV10-3
cdr3_aa: AISESGSGRFHEQF

j_call: TRBJ2-3
v_call: TRBV7-3
cdr3_aa: ASSLTGGRGSTDTQY

j_call: TRBJ1-2
v_call: TRBV30
cdr3_aa: AWRSTGLGYT

j_call: TRBJ2-7
v_call: TRBV28
cdr3_aa: TVAGGPRGEQY

j_call: TRBJ1-1
v_call: TRBV5-1
cdr3_aa: ASSFSGNTEAF

j_call: TRBJ2-1
v_call: TRBV7-6
cdr3_aa: ASSLWPPPSNEQF

j_call: TRBJ1-2
v_call: TRBV7-9
cdr3_aa: ASHSSGGLVFSLDGYT

j_call: TRBJ1-1
v_call: TRBV7-9
cdr3_aa: ASSLVTGGTEAF

j_call: TRBJ2-3
v_call: TRBV6-6
cdr3_aa: ASRPLAGAPDTQY

j_call: TRBJ1-1
v_call: TRBV5-8
cdr3_aa: ASSWGGGNTEAF

j_call: TRBJ2-2
v_call: TRBV2
cdr3_aa: ASSDDGLKNTGELF

j_call: TRBJ1-2
v_call: TRBV18
cdr3_aa: ATADSPDLYGYT

j_call: TRBJ2-2
v_call: TRBV5-8
cdr3_aa: ASSLRGGITGELF

j_call: TRBJ2-7
v_call: TRBV5-4
cdr3_aa: ASSLGGNSNEQY

j_call: TRBJ2-1
v_call: TRBV29-1
cdr3_aa: SGASGGFNEQF

j_call: TRBJ1-4
v_call: TRBV4-1
cdr3_aa: ASSQHSTGDEKLF

j_call: TRBJ1-2
v_call: TRBV2
cdr3_aa: ASRSTGTNYGYT

j_call: TRBJ2-7
v_call: TRBV13
cdr3_aa: ASSERQGSYEQY

j_call: TRBJ1-1
v_call: TRBV2
cdr3_aa: ASSRKRPDTEAF

j_call: TRBJ2-1
v_call: TRBV6-5
cdr3_aa: ASSTGQGAYEQF

j_call: TRBJ1-2
v_call: TRBV6-5
cdr3_aa: ASRPERTGKGYT

j_call: NA
v_call: TRBV4-3
cdr3_aa: ASSRARDSYEQY

j_call: TRBJ1-1
v_call: TRBV18
cdr3_aa: ASSEPNTEAF

j_call: TRBJ1-2
v_call: TRBV27
cdr3_aa: ASSLRGRDYGYT

j_call: TRBJ1-2
v_call: TRBV4-3
cdr3_aa: ASSQEGQGPGTGYT

j_call: TRBJ1-2
v_call: TRBV21-1
cdr3_aa: ASSNKGEGYT